Listed here are 30 T cell receptor beta chains from one sample, sequenced in a study of blood T cells in healthy people across ages. Next came a second PCR, run for 7 to 11 cycles, which used a sample-barcoded 5' primer along with a J-beta primer mix. TCRdb itself ran the 5' RACE reads through MiXCR, one entry per CDR3 protein. The sample consists of 650,000 to 1,000,000 distinct CDR3 sequences, 30% to 45% of them appearing once. The sample consisted of blood. The receptors shown here come from a man between 18 and 35 years old in good health.

Only a few counts were recorded for this clonotype. This sequence joins TRBV10-3 and TRBJ1-2; D is perhaps TRBD1 (5 bases). Germline CDR1 ENHRY, CDR2 SYGVKD. CDR3 length equals 11 residues. V lost 5 bases and J lost 8, with 9 bases in between. The CDR3, as DNA: TGTGCCATCAGTAGGGACCGAGGCTACACCTTC. Its protein product is CAISRDRGYTF.

A few counts support this clonotype. This chain links TRBV20-1 with TRBJ2-3; 7 bases agree with TRBD2. The CDR3 has 19 amino acids. The V and J ends lost 0 bases and 2 bases, in that order; junction bases with no gene match: 17. Germline values: CDR1 DFQATT, CDR2 SNEGSKA (reference sequence). The CDR3 DNA follows: TGCAGTGCTAGAGATCCCCTAGCGGCCCCGAGGCCCACCACAGATACGCAGTATTTT. Translation gives CSARDPLAAPRPTTDTQYF.

The rearrangement joins TRBV7-6 to TRBJ1-1; possibly TRBD1 for D (5 bases). The CDR3 length is 12 residues. V dropped 7 bases and J dropped 4 bases, with 10 bases sitting between them. The germline V gene has CDR1 SGHVS and CDR2 FNYEAQ. The DNA of the CDR3 is TGTGCCAGCACCAACCAGGGCACTGAAGCTTTCTTT. This codes for CASTNQGTEAFF.

The sample holds a few counts of this clonotype. This sequence joins TRBV13 and TRBJ2-3; tentative D call: TRBD1 (8 bases). The ends were cut back, 6 bases at V and 4 bases at J, with 14 bases in the middle. The germline CDR1 and CDR2 sequences are PRHDT and FYEKMQ (reference sequence). The CDR3 length is 14 residues. The CDR3 region has the DNA TGTGCCAGCAGGTATACAGGGGGGGCAGATACGCAGTATTTT. This sequence encodes CASRYTGGADTQYF.

This clonotype was counted between two and nine times. This chain joins TRBV4-2 and TRBJ1-2; unclear D gene. From germline, CDR1 is LGHNA and CDR2 YNFKEQ. V was clipped by 0 bases and J by 0 bases, with 8 bases between them. The CDR3 has 15 residues. The CDR3: CASSQEGLSNYGYTF. The CDR3 region has the DNA TGTGCCAGCAGCCAAGAAGGGCTTTCTAACTATGGCTACACCTTC.

The gene calls are TRBV3-1 and TRBJ2-7, with 8 bases matching TRBD2. J was trimmed by 5 bases and V by 0 bases; bases with no gene match: 6. CDR1 is LGHDT and CDR2 is YNNKEL in the germline V gene (reference sequence). The CDR3 is 15 amino acids. CDR3 sequence (DNA): TGTGCCAGCAGCCAAGATCAGACGGGGGGGAACGAGCAGTACTTC. Protein: CASSQDQTGGNEQYF.

There are a few counts of this clonotype. This sequence joins TRBV20-1 and TRBJ2-5; D unresolved. Germline V lookup: CDR1 DFQATT, CDR2 SNEGSKA (reference sequence). Trimming removed 0 bases from V and 2 bases from J, with 13 bases in between. There are 15 residues in the CDR3. CDR3 bases: TGCAGTGCTAGAGACCGCGCCCCCCTACAAGAGACCCAGTACTTC. Translating it yields CSARDRAPLQETQYF.

V and J are TRBV24-1 and TRBJ2-1; weak D call: TRBD1 (7 bases). Germline assignment: CDR1 KGHDR and CDR2 SFDVKD. The V and J ends lost 0 bases and 8 bases respectively, with 13 bases between them. The CDR3 contains 15 residues. The CDR3 region has the DNA TGTGCCACCAGTGATTTGTCGGCAGGGGGGCATGAGCAGTTCTTC. Its translation is CATSDLSAGGHEQFF.

This clonotype occurred many times. The chain joins TRBV29-1 to TRBJ2-3; TRBD2 agrees at 9 bases. The CDR3 extends over 13 amino acids. V shed 7 bases and J 4 bases; nucleotides not matched to a gene: 6. Germline values: CDR1 SQVTM, CDR2 ANQGSEA. The CDR3 loop is CSGWTSVSDTQYF. DNA for the CDR3: TGCAGCGGATGGACTAGCGTATCAGATACGCAGTATTTT.

As for this clonotype: Just one base apart from a much larger clone, this may be a read error. The rearrangement uses TRBV20-1 and TRBJ2-4; TRBD1 might be the D (6 bases). Judging by the DNA end, TRBJ2-7 fits better; the J call may be wrong. Germline loops: CDR1 DFQATT, CDR2 SNEGSKA (reference sequence). There are 13 residues in the CDR3. CDR3 residues: CSVRARTVYEQYF. The DNA of the CDR3 is TGCAGTGTTAGAGCCAGGACAGTTTACGAGCAGTACTTC.

V is TRBV4-3 and J is TRBJ1-6, with TRBD1 as a possible D gene (5 bases). The CDR3 is 16 residues long. V shed 4 bases and J shed 9 bases, with 19 bases lying between them. CDR1 is LGHNA and CDR2 is YSLEER in the germline V gene. In DNA, the CDR3 is TGCGCCAGCAGCCCCCAGTCCGTGGTTAGGGGTTCACCCCTCCACTTT. Protein product: CASSPQSVVRGSPLHF.

The chain couples TRBV7-9 to TRBJ2-3; TRBD1 matches 7 bases. This CDR3 comprises 15 residues. Trimming removed 4 bases from V and 4 bases from J; junction bases left unmatched: 8. In germline, CDR1 is SEHNR, CDR2 FQNEAQ (reference sequence). CDR3 nucleotides: TGTGCCAGCAGCTCAACAGGGGAAGGGGCAGATACGCAGTATTTT. Protein product: CASSSTGEGADTQYF.

The chain links TRBV4-3 to TRBJ2-7; D call uncertain. Trimming took off 2 bases at V and 2 bases at J, with 13 bases between the two ends. The germline CDR1 and CDR2 sequences are LGHNA and YSLEER. CDR3 length equals 15 residues. The DNA for the CDR3 is TGCGCCAGCAGCCAACTATTGGACGAGGCCTACGAGCAGTACTTC. Translation: CASSQLLDEAYEQYF.

This clonotype was counted a few times. This chain links TRBV4-2 with TRBJ2-1, with D perhaps matching TRBD2 (6 bases). Trimming cost V 4 bases and J 0 bases, with 16 bases left between them. The CDR3 loop spans 17 amino acids. Germline lookup yields CDR1 LGHNA and CDR2 YNFKEQ. CDR3 sequence (DNA): TGTGCCAGCAGCCTCAGATTAGTGGGGGGCTCCTACAATGAGCAGTTCTTC. Translation: CASSLRLVGGSYNEQFF.

This clonotype was seen more than once but under ten times. The rearrangement links TRBV6-6 to TRBJ1-4; 7 bases match TRBD1. There are 16 residues in the CDR3. Germline V gives CDR1 MNHNY, CDR2 SVGAGI (reference sequence). Trimming cost V 5 bases and J 7 bases; bases outside gene matches: 13. The CDR3 region is CASSLTRQGDSEKLFF. The DNA for the CDR3 is TGTGCCAGCAGTCTCACCCGACAGGGCGACAGTGAAAAACTGTTTTTT.

The chain has TRBV20-1 and TRBJ1-5; a possible D gene is TRBD1 (6 bases). The CDR3 contains 15 residues. Trimming took 6 bases from V and 2 from J, leaving 17 bases between them. Germline V lookup: CDR1 DFQATT, CDR2 SNEGSKA (reference sequence). CDR3 amino acids: CSAPDGGQGNQPQHF. CDR3 sequence (DNA): TGCAGTGCCCCGGATGGGGGGCAAGGCAATCAGCCCCAGCATTTT.

This rearrangement joins TRBV6-2 or TRBV6-3 to TRBJ2-7; 10 nucleotides match TRBD1. The CDR3 is 16 amino acids. Germline-derived CDR1 and CDR2 are MNHEY and SVGEGT. The ends lost 5 bases at V and 5 bases at J; junction bases unmatched: 12. The CDR3 nucleotides read TGTGCCAGCAGTCCTACTGACAGGGGGCTCTTTGACGAGCAGTACTTC. It specifies CASSPTDRGLFDEQYF.

Regarding this clonotype: Just one base apart from a much larger clone, this may be a read error. This chain uses TRBV7-8 with TRBJ2-1; 7 nucleotides line up with TRBD2. CDR3 length equals 14 residues. J lost 13 bases, V lost 4 bases, and 13 bases had no gene match. CDR1 is SGHVS, CDR2 FQNEAQ, per germline. The CDR3 is CASSSREWGEAQFF. The CDR3 DNA follows: TGTGCCAGCAGCTCGCGGGAGTGGGGAGAGGCCCAGTTCTTC.

The V gene is TRBV7-2, the J gene TRBJ1-3; TRBD1 matches 8 bases. After removal of 6 bases from V and 4 bases from J, the junction contained 5 bases not matched to a gene. This CDR3 spans 14 amino acids. Per the germline V gene, CDR1 is SGHTA and CDR2 is FQGNSA. The CDR3 protein is CASSSDRGGNTIYF. The CDR3 DNA follows: TGTGCCAGCAGTTCAGACAGGGGAGGAAACACCATATATTTT.

This clonotype was observed at least ten times. This sequence joins TRBV27 and TRBJ2-7; D is unclear. V was clipped by 5 bases and J by 5 bases, with 19 bases between them. Per germline, CDR1 MNHEY and CDR2 SMNVEV (reference sequence). The CDR3 runs 15 residues. CDR3 bases: TGTGCCAGCAGTCCCCGACTGGCAGAGTTACACGAGCAGTACTTC. This codes for CASSPRLAELHEQYF.

The sample holds a few counts of this clonotype. V is TRBV20-1 and J is TRBJ2-7; 10 bases agree with TRBD1. Trimming removed 6 bases from V and 7 bases from J; junction bases left unmatched: 9. Germline lookup yields CDR1 DFQATT and CDR2 SNEGSKA (reference sequence). The CDR3 totals 13 residues. The CDR3 nucleotides are TGCAGTGCGGACAGGGGGTTATACAATGAGCAGTACTTC. Protein product: CSADRGLYNEQYF.

Ten or more counts support this clonotype. The CDR3 is CASSLLPLGQINYGYTF. The CDR3 coding sequence is TGTGCCAGCAGCTTGCTCCCTTTAGGACAGATTAACTATGGCTACACCTTC. The rearrangement joins TRBV7-9 to TRBJ1-2; the D gene is possibly TRBD1 (6 bases). The ends were cut back, 3 bases at V and 1 base at J, with 18 bases in the middle. Germline CDR1 and CDR2: SEHNR and FQNEAQ (reference sequence). The CDR3 extends over 17 amino acids.

J is TRBJ2-3 and V is TRBV24-1, with D possibly TRBD1 on 6 matching bases. From germline, CDR1 is KGHDR and CDR2 SFDVKD. The CDR3 loop spans 13 amino acids. With 9 bases removed from V and 2 bases from J, the gap between germline ends came to 11 bases. The CDR3 reads CATGQSPTDTQYF. For the CDR3, the DNA is TGTGCCACCGGACAGTCCCCCACAGATACGCAGTATTTT.

The chain recombines TRBV5-1 with TRBJ2-7; unclear D gene. Germline CDR1 SGHRS, CDR2 YFSETQ. With 3 bases removed from V and 0 bases from J, the gap between germline ends came to 10 bases. CDR3 length: 14 amino acids. The CDR3 DNA reads TGCGCCAGCAGCTCGGAACCCGCCTCCTACGAGCAGTACTTC. Protein product: CASSSEPASYEQYF.

This clonotype was detected a few times. The CDR3 bases are TGCTTTGCTGTGGAGGAAAACTATGGCTACACCTTC. Translating gives CFAVEENYGYTF. V and J are TRBV20-1 and TRBJ1-2; D remains ambiguous. CDR1 and CDR2 from the germline V gene are DFQATT and SNEGSKA (reference sequence). CDR3 length: 12 amino acids.

There are a few counts of this clonotype. The V and J genes are TRBV29-1 and TRBJ2-1; maybe TRBD1 (6 bases). The CDR3 is 11 residues long. Trimming pared 4 bases from V and 9 bases from J, leaving 10 bases between. Germline V gene sequence: CDR1 SQVTM, CDR2 ANQGSEA. This chain's CDR3 is CSVAEGGEQFF. The CDR3 nucleotides read TGCAGCGTTGCTGAAGGGGGTGAGCAGTTCTTC.

The chain combines TRBV6-1 with TRBJ2-2; D gene unclear. The CDR3 contains 13 residues. Trimming cost V 4 bases and J 1 base, with 4 bases left between them. The V gene's germline CDR1 is MNHNS and CDR2 SASEGT. CDR3 loop: CASSGWNTGELFF. CDR3 bases: TGTGCCAGCAGTGGATGGAACACCGGGGAGCTGTTTTTT.

V gene TRBV6-5 combines with J gene TRBJ2-1; 7 bases map to TRBD2. Germline assignment: CDR1 MNHEY and CDR2 SVGAGI. The CDR3 is made up of 15 amino acids. The J segment lost 10 bases and the V segment lost 11 bases, leaving 20 bases of the junction unmatched. CDR3 in amino acids: CAGGPPAGAFREQFF. The CDR3 nucleotides read TGTGCCGGAGGACCCCCGGCGGGAGCCTTCCGGGAGCAGTTCTTC.

This clonotype was seen a few times. The V gene is TRBV4-2, the J gene TRBJ1-2, with D possibly matching TRBD1 (5 bases). Trimming left V 0 bases short and J 8 bases short, with 16 bases between. CDR1 is LGHNA and CDR2 is YNFKEQ in the germline V gene. The CDR3 has 15 amino acids. The CDR3 coding sequence is TGTGCCAGCAGCCAAGAGGGACGGATGCTTCTAGGCTACACCTTC. Protein sequence: CASSQEGRMLLGYTF.

In its sample, this clonotype was seen a few times. The CDR3 region has the DNA TGTGCCAGCTCACCAAACCACAGGGGGGTTGGCTACACCTTC. It specifies CASSPNHRGVGYTF. The chain recombines TRBV18 with TRBJ1-2, with 8 bases aligning to TRBD1. V gave up 2 bases and J gave up 7 bases; unmatched junction bases: 6. The CDR3 covers 14 residues. The germline CDR1 and CDR2 sequences are KGHSH and LQKENI.